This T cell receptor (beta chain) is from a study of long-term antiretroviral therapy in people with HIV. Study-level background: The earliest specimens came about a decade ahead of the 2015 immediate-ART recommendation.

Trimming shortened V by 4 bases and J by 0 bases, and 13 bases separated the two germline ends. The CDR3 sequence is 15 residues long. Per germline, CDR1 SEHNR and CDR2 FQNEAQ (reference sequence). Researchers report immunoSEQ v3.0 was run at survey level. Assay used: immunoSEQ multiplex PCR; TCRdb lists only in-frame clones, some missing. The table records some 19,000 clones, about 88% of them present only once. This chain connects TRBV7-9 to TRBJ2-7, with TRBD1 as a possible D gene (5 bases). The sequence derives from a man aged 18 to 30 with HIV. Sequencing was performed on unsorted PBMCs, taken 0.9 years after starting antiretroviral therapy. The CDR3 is CASSSDGHLSYEQYF. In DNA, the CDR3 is TGTGCCAGCAGCTCAGACGGACACCTCTCCTACGAGCAGTACTTC.